This record looks at one T cell receptor beta chain sequence and its context. The antigen remains undetermined. This entry belongs to a study of cytomegalovirus exposure and HLA in healthy donors. Study-wide context: Assignment to the Caucasian-associated ancestry cluster applied to roughly 80% of the 300 to 500 genotyped donors.

Overall study findings and caveats: A later analysis showed HLA-associated TCR beta chains outstripping equally common others in clonal expansion.

The PCR was carried out with 60 Vbeta primers and 13 Jbeta primers. TCRdb's copy holds only in-frame clones and misses some; the assay was immunoSEQ multiplex PCR. The sample lists under 70,000 clones, 65% to 70% occurring once. V was pared by 9 bases and J by 6 bases, with 8 bases of the junction left unmatched. Germline V lookup: CDR1 LNHDA, CDR2 SQIVND (reference sequence). The length of the CDR3 is 14 residues. The TCR originated in a woman aged 25 to 39 in good health and CMV-seronegative. Sample: PBMCs. This chain links TRBV19 with TRBJ2-3; TRBD2 matches 11 bases. In nucleotides, the CDR3 is TGTGCCAGCCAACTAGCGGGGGTGCTTGATACGCAGTATTTT. This translates into CASQLAGVLDTQYF. Looking up the rest from reference TRBV19 and TRBJ2-3 gives the full variable domain: DGGITQSPKYLFRKEGQNVTLSCEQNLNHDAMYWYRQDPGQGLRLIYYSQIVNDFQKGDIAEGYSVSREKKESFPLTVTSAQKNPTAFYLCASQLAGVLDTQYFGPGTRLTVL.